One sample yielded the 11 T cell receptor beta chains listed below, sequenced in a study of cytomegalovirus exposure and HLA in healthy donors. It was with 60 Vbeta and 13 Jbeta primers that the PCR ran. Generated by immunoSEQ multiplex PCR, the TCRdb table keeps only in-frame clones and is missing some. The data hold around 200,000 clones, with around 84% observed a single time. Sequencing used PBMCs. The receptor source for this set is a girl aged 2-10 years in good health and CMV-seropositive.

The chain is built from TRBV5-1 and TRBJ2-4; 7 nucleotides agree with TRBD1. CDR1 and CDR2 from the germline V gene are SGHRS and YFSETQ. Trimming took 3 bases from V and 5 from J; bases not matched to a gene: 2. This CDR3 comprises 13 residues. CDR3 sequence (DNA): TGCGCCAGCAGCTCCGGGACAGAAAACATTCAGTACTTC. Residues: CASSSGTENIQYF.

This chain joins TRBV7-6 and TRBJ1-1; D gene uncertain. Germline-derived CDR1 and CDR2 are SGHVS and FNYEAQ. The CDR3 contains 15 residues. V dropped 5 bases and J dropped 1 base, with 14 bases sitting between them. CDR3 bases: TGTGCCAGCAGCCCCGGAGGGAGAGGGAACACTGAAGCTTTCTTT. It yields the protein CASSPGGRGNTEAFF.

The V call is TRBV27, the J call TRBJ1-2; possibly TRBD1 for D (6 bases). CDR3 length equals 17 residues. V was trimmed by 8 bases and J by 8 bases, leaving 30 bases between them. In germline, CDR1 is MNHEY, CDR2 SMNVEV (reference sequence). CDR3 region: CASGPEFSGARGSGYTF. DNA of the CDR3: TGTGCCAGCGGCCCAGAGTTTTCAGGGGCTAGGGGCAGCGGCTACACCTTC.

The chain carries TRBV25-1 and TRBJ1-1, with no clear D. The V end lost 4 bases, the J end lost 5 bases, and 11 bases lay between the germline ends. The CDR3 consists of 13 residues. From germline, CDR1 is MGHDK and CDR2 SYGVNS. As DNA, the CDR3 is TGTGCCAGCAGTGCTTGGGCGGGGACTGAAGCTTTCTTT. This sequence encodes CASSAWAGTEAFF.

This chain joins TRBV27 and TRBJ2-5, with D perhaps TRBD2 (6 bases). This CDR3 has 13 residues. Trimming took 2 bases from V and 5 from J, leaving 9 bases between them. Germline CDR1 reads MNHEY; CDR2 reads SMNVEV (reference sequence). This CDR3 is CASSLMGGETQYF. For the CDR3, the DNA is TGTGCCAGCAGTTTAATGGGAGGCGAGACCCAGTACTTC.

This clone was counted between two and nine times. The CDR3 loop reads CASSQDGPQGLFRAGELFF. The DNA of the CDR3 is TGCGCCAGCAGCCAAGATGGACCACAGGGGCTATTTAGAGCCGGGGAGCTGTTTTTT. This sequence joins TRBV4-1 and TRBJ2-2; 7 nucleotides align to TRBD1. This CDR3 is built from 19 residues. The V gene's germline CDR1 is MGHRA and CDR2 YSYEKL. V shed 0 bases and J 6 bases; nucleotides not matched to a gene: 16.

CDR3 in amino acids: CASSALAAPYNEQFF. The CDR3 bases are TGTGCCAGCAGCGCGCTAGCGGCACCTTACAATGAGCAGTTCTTC. This chain links TRBV9 with TRBJ2-1; the match to TRBD2 covers 7 bases. Germline V lookup: CDR1 SGDLS, CDR2 YYNGEE. The V and J ends lost 3 bases and 4 bases, in that order; junction bases with no gene match: 7. The CDR3 consists of 15 residues.

CDR3 sequence reads: CASGRERYEQYF. As DNA, the CDR3 is TGTGCCAGCGGTCGTGAGCGTTACGAGCAGTACTTC. The chain is built from TRBV2 and TRBJ2-5; no clear D. The J call may be in error: the DNA end matches TRBJ2-7 better. Germline CDR1 is SNHLY and CDR2 is FYNNEI. The CDR3 is 12 amino acids.

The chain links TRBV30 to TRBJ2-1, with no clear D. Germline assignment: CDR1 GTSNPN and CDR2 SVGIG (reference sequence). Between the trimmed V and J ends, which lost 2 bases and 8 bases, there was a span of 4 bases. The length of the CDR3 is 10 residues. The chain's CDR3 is CAWSQDEQFF. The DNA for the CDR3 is TGTGCCTGGAGTCAGGATGAGCAGTTCTTC.

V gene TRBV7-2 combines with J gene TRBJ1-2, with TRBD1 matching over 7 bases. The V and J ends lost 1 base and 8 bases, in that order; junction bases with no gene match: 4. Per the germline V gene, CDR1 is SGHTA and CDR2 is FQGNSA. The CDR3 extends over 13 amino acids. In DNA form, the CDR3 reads TGTGCCAGCAGCTTAGGGGCAGGGGGAGGCTACACCTTC. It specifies CASSLGAGGGYTF.

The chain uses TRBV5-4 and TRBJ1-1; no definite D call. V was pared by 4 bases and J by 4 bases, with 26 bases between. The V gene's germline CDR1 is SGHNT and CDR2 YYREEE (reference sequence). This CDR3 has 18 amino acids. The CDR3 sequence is CASSGKIQSGRAATEAFF. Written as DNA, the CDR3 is TGTGCCAGCAGCGGCAAAATTCAATCGGGGAGGGCGGCCACTGAAGCTTTCTTT. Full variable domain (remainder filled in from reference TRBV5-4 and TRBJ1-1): ETGVTQSPTHLIKTRGQQVTLRCSSQSGHNTVSWYQQALGQGPQFIFQYYREEENGRGNFPPRFSGLQFPNYSSELNVNALELDDSALYLCASSGKIQSGRAATEAFFGQGTRLTVV.